These T cell receptor beta chains were read from a single sample in a study of cytomegalovirus exposure and HLA in healthy donors. Clones were sequenced by immunoSEQ multiplex PCR, and TCRdb holds only the in-frame ones, with some missing. The sample consists of about 160,000 clones, roughly four fifths of them appearing once. The sequencing sample was made of PBMCs. These receptors were collected from a woman between 40 and 55 years old in good health and CMV-seronegative. CDR3s include the opening cysteine and the closing phenylalanine or tryptophan. D genes are given only for firm matches. A clone size is listed for some rows: how often the clone was seen (once, few, many), or a class if it is expanded.

cdr3_aa | cdr3_nt | j_call | clone_size | v_call | d_call
CASQGGPNGYTF | TGTGCCAGCCAGGGTGGGCCGAATGGCTACACCTTC | TRBJ1-2 | . | TRBV28 | .
CASSLPSGAEAFF | TGTGCCAGCAGCTTGCCATCCGGGGCTGAAGCTTTCTTT | TRBJ1-1 | . | TRBV7-9 | .
CASSGGTANYEQYF | TGCGCCAGCAGCGGAGGGACGGCCAACTACGAGCAGTACTTC | TRBJ2-7 | . | TRBV5-1 | .
CASTLSTDTQYF | TGCGCCAGCACCCTTTCCACAGATACGCAGTATTTT | TRBJ2-3 | . | TRBV5-1 | .
CASSLGSWTGQGRNEQFF | TGTGCCAGCAGCTTAGGTAGTTGGACAGGGCAAGGTAGGAATGAGCAGTTCTTC | TRBJ2-1 | few | TRBV7-9 | TRBD1
CASSLGPSGEYGYTF | TGCGCCAGCAGCTTGGGGCCTTCAGGGGAGTATGGCTACACCTTC | TRBJ1-2 | . | TRBV5-1 | .
CASSYGGTGEMGYTF | TGCGCCAGCAGCTACGGAGGGACAGGGGAGATGGGCTACACCTTC | TRBJ1-2 | . | TRBV5-1 | TRBD1
CASSYIGDLNTEAFF | TGTGCCAGCAGTTACATAGGGGACTTGAATACTGAAGCTTTCTTT | TRBJ1-1 | . | TRBV6-5 | .
CATRGVYSGNTIYF | TGTGCCACTCGAGGAGTTTACTCTGGAAACACCATATATTTT | TRBJ1-3 | . | TRBV6-1 | .
CASSPNRVDGYTF | TGTGCCAGCAGCCCAAACAGGGTTGACGGCTACACCTTC | TRBJ1-2 | few | TRBV7-6 | .
CASSSPVKGSGEQYF | TGCGCCAGCAGCTCTCCCGTGAAAGGGAGTGGGGAGCAGTACTTC | TRBJ2-5 | . | TRBV5-1 | .
CAVTAVGPSYEQYF | TGTGCCGTAACCGCGGTGGGGCCTTCCTACGAGCAGTACTTC | TRBJ2-7 | few | TRBV27 | .
CASSEVWYQPQHF | TGTGCCAGCAGTGAGGTTTGGTATCAGCCCCAGCATTTT | TRBJ1-5 | once | TRBV27 | .
CASSSRGGKETQYF | TGTGCCAGCAGCTCGCGGGGGGGGAAAGAGACCCAGTACTTC | TRBJ2-5 | . | TRBV11-3 | TRBD2
CASTYNSGANVLTF | TGTGCCAGCACTTACAACTCTGGGGCCAACGTCCTGACTTTC | TRBJ2-6 | once | TRBV2 | .
CASTPGDRRNEKLFF | TGTGCCAGCACCCCAGGAGACAGGAGAAATGAAAAACTGTTTTTT | TRBJ1-4 | . | TRBV28 | .
CASSYSWTGSGANVLTF | TGTGCCAGCAGCTACTCCTGGACAGGCTCTGGGGCCAACGTCCTGACTTTC | TRBJ2-6 | few | TRBV11-2 | TRBD1
CATSKTTGYGYTF | TGTGCCACCAGCAAAACTACAGGGTATGGCTACACCTTC | TRBJ1-2 | . | TRBV15 | .
CASSWATNTEAFF | TGCGCCAGCAGCTGGGCCACCAACACTGAAGCTTTCTTT | TRBJ1-1 | . | TRBV5-1 | .
CASRGGDGETNEKLFF | TGTGCCAGCAGGGGGGGGGACGGCGAAACTAATGAAAAACTGTTTTTT | TRBJ1-4 | . | TRBV28 | .
CASSAGQGHSYEQYF | TGCGCCAGCAGCGCCGGACAGGGACACTCCTACGAGCAGTACTTC | TRBJ2-7 | . | TRBV5-1 | TRBD1
CASSNHRGLSTEAFF | TGTGCCAGCAGCAATCACAGGGGTTTAAGCACTGAAGCTTTCTTT | TRBJ1-1 | . | TRBV7-2 | TRBD1
CASSRPPGGATDTQYF | TGCGCCAGCAGCCGCCCCCCCGGGGGGGCGACAGATACGCAGTATTTT | TRBJ2-3 | few | TRBV4-1 | TRBD2
CASSAGLAGGREQFF | TGTGCCAGCAGCGCGGGACTAGCGGGGGGGCGCGAGCAGTTCTTC | TRBJ2-1 | . | TRBV7-8 | TRBD2
CASSLAAGEGITEQFF | TGCGCCAGCAGCTTGGCGGCAGGGGAAGGAATTACTGAGCAGTTCTTC | TRBJ2-1 | . | TRBV5-1 | .
CASTLLRGPKELISGAKNIQYF | TGTGCCAGCACTCTACTGAGAGGGCCAAAGGAATTGATTTCAGGAGCCAAAAACATTCAGTACTTC | TRBJ2-4 | . | TRBV2 | .
CASSTSGDTQYF | TGTGCCAGCAGCACCTCAGGGGATACGCAGTATTTT | TRBJ2-3 | few | TRBV9 | .
CASSLDKAGIYEQYF | TGTGCCAGCAGCTTGGACAAAGCGGGGATTTACGAGCAGTACTTC | TRBJ2-7 | . | TRBV5-4 | TRBD2
CASNRLSMNTEAFF | TGTGCCAGCAACCGACTGAGCATGAACACTGAAGCTTTCTTT | TRBJ1-1 | few | TRBV6-5 | .
CASSPIAATDTQYF | TGTGCCAGCTCACCTATAGCGGCCACAGATACGCAGTATTTT | TRBJ2-3 | . | TRBV18 | .
CASSRLAGTGELFF | TGTGCCAGCAGTAGACTAGCTGGCACCGGGGAGCTGTTTTTT | TRBJ2-2 | . | TRBV2 | TRBD2
CASMGSGGVQYF | TGTGCCAGCATGGGGTCGGGGGGGGTGCAGTACTTC | TRBJ2-7 | . | TRBV6-6 | TRBD2
CASSLGGQGYEQYF | TGTGCCAGCAGCTTAGGGGGACAGGGCTACGAGCAGTACTTC | TRBJ2-7 | . | TRBV7-6 | TRBD1